The 28 T cell receptor beta chains below were found in one sample sequenced in a study of blood T cell repertoires in COVID-19. TCRdb's copy holds only in-frame clones and misses some; the assay was immunoSEQ multiplex PCR. The sample has over 50,000 clones, over 70% seen once; the top ten hold 14% to 15%. Sequences were obtained from peripheral blood. These TCRs come from a human donor with active or convalescent COVID-19. The donor label of this sample is uncertain.

This chain joins TRBV6-1 and TRBJ1-5; D may be TRBD1 (6 bases). The CDR3 totals 13 residues. From germline, CDR1 is MNHNS and CDR2 SASEGT. V lost 2 bases and J lost 6, with 8 bases in between. CDR3 protein: CASSEQGSQPQHF. For the CDR3, the DNA is TGTGCCAGCAGTGAACAGGGGAGTCAGCCCCAGCATTTT.

The DNA for the CDR3 is TGTGCCAGCAGTGCGACAGGGGTCGATGGCTACACCTTC. It is translated as CASSATGVDGYTF. V usage is TRBV6-6 and J usage is TRBJ1-2, with TRBD1 matching over 8 bases. With V trimmed by 5 bases and J by 6 bases, 5 bases remained unmatched. Per the germline V gene, CDR1 is MNHNY and CDR2 is SVGAGI (reference sequence). The CDR3 contains 13 residues.

The V gene is TRBV11-2, the J gene TRBJ1-3, with D possibly TRBD1 on 5 matching bases. CDR1 SGHAT and CDR2 FQNNGV come from the germline V gene. V was clipped by 3 bases and J by 8 bases, with 11 bases between them. The CDR3 totals 13 residues. The CDR3 DNA reads TGTGCCAGCAGCTTCTATCGGGGGGACACCATATATTTT. This sequence encodes CASSFYRGDTIYF.

The chain employs TRBV9 and TRBJ1-5, with a weak D call TRBD1 (6 bases). Germline assignment: CDR1 SGDLS and CDR2 YYNGEE. CDR3 length: 15 residues. V was shortened by 0 bases and J by 5 bases, with 12 bases between the two germline ends. The CDR3 reads CASSVGFRGDQPQHF. The CDR3 DNA reads TGTGCCAGCAGCGTAGGATTCAGGGGTGATCAGCCCCAGCATTTT. Based on the CDR3 plus reference TRBV9 and TRBJ1-5, the full variable domain is DSGVTQTPKHLITATGQRVTLRCSPRSGDLSVYWYQQSLDQGLQFLIQYYNGEERAKGNILERFSAQQFPDLHSELNLSSLELGDSALYFCASSVGFRGDQPQHFGDGTRLSIL.

V gene TRBV15 combines with J gene TRBJ1-4; no clear D. Germline V gene data show CDR1 as LNHNV and CDR2 as YYDKDF (reference sequence). V lost 5 bases to trimming and J lost 6 bases, with 13 bases between them. The CDR3 spans 14 residues. The CDR3 protein is CATSPLYEDEKLFF. CDR3 sequence (DNA): TGTGCCACCAGCCCCCTCTATGAGGATGAAAAACTGTTTTTT.

This chain connects TRBV7-2 to TRBJ2-4; weak D call: TRBD2 (5 bases). Trimming cost V 5 bases and J 0 bases, with 14 bases left between them. Germline V gene data show CDR1 as SGHTA and CDR2 as FQGNSA. The CDR3 length is 16 residues. This CDR3 reads CASSPWETLAKNIQYF. The CDR3 DNA sequence: TGTGCCAGCAGCCCTTGGGAGACCCTAGCCAAAAACATTCAGTACTTC.

The chain couples TRBV10-3 to TRBJ2-7, with D possibly TRBD2 on 5 matching bases. The V gene's germline CDR1 is ENHRY and CDR2 SYGVKD. This CDR3 has 16 amino acids. V was trimmed by 6 bases and J by 5 bases, leaving 23 bases between them. The CDR3 region is CAISLHRGLQPDEQYF. As DNA, the CDR3 is TGTGCCATCAGCTTGCACCGGGGTCTCCAACCTGACGAGCAGTACTTC.

J is TRBJ1-5 and V is TRBV30, with D possibly matching TRBD1 (6 bases). Looked up from germline, CDR1 is GTSNPN and CDR2 is SVGIG (reference sequence). The CDR3 totals 12 residues. The ends were cut back, 3 bases at V and 4 bases at J, with 7 bases in the middle. CDR3 bases: TGTGCCTGGAGGACAGGTAATCAGCCCCAGCATTTT. It codes for CAWRTGNQPQHF.

The chain has TRBV6-2 or TRBV6-3 and TRBJ2-5; 11 nucleotides align to TRBD2. This CDR3 contains 18 residues. CDR1 and CDR2 from the germline V gene are MNHEY and SVGEGT. Trimming took 4 bases from V and 1 from J; bases not matched to a gene: 11. The chain's CDR3 is CASSFWPDSGRAQETQYF. CDR3 bases: TGTGCCAGCAGTTTCTGGCCTGATAGCGGGAGGGCCCAAGAGACCCAGTACTTC.

This clone appeared a few times. The genes are TRBV5-4 and TRBJ2-1, with 7 positions matching TRBD2. With 6 bases clipped from V and 7 bases from J, the junction kept 10 bases outside the gene matches. Germline-derived CDR1 and CDR2 are SGHNT and YYREEE (reference sequence). The CDR3 length is 14 residues. Here the CDR3 reads CASITREALNEQFF. Written as DNA, the CDR3 is TGTGCCAGCATAACACGGGAGGCCCTTAATGAGCAGTTCTTC. The full variable domain, in which reference TRBV5-4 and TRBJ2-1 provide the parts outside the CDR3, is ETGVTQSPTHLIKTRGQQVTLRCSSQSGHNTVSWYQQALGQGPQFIFQYYREEENGRGNFPPRFSGLQFPNYSSELNVNALELDDSALYLCASITREALNEQFFGPGTRLTVL.

This chain links TRBV3-1 (or the pseudogene TRBV3-2) with TRBJ2-1; D unclear. The CDR3 has 15 residues. CDR1 and CDR2 (germline): LGHDT, YNNKEL (reference sequence). Trimming left V 2 bases short and J 4 bases short, with 12 bases between. In DNA, the CDR3 is TGTGCCAGCAGCCAAACTAAAGGCCGATACAATGAGCAGTTCTTC. It specifies CASSQTKGRYNEQFF.

The V and J genes are TRBV5-1 and TRBJ2-1; no clear D gene. The CDR3 spans 13 residues. Germline values: CDR1 SGHRS, CDR2 YFSETQ. V lost 6 bases, J lost 0 bases, and 7 bases lay in between. For the CDR3, the DNA is TGCGCCAGCACCTACAGCTCCTACAATGAGCAGTTCTTC. Its protein product is CASTYSSYNEQFF.

The chain uses TRBV24-1 and TRBJ2-1; D is perhaps TRBD1 (5 bases). This CDR3 comprises 14 residues. Germline assignment: CDR1 KGHDR and CDR2 SFDVKD. V lost 4 bases, J lost 4 bases, and 10 bases lay in between. The chain's CDR3 is CATSEGAGYNEQFF. The CDR3 nucleotides read TGTGCCACCAGTGAGGGTGCAGGGTACAATGAGCAGTTCTTC.

V is TRBV6-5 and J is TRBJ1-2, with no clear D. Between the trimmed V and J ends, which lost 0 bases and 10 bases, there was a span of 9 bases. The CDR3 is made up of 12 amino acids. The V gene's germline CDR1 is MNHEY and CDR2 SVGAGI. CDR3 in amino acids: CASSYSAEVYTF. The DNA for the CDR3 is TGTGCCAGCAGTTACTCGGCAGAAGTCTACACCTTC.

The chain carries TRBV19 and TRBJ2-6; D might be TRBD2 (5 bases). The V gene lost 7 bases and the J gene lost 0 bases, with 13 bases spanning the gap. Germline V gene sequence: CDR1 LNHDA, CDR2 SQIVND (reference sequence). The CDR3 is made up of 16 amino acids. Here the CDR3 DNA reads TGTGCCAGTAACCCACTTGGGAGCTCTGGGGCCAACGTCCTGACTTTC. Translated: CASNPLGSSGANVLTF.

The gene calls are TRBV4-1 and TRBJ2-1; 7 bases fit TRBD2. This CDR3 region has 15 residues. Germline-derived CDR1 and CDR2 are MGHRA and YSYEKL. V was clipped by 4 bases and J by 3 bases; unmatched bases: 6. CDR3: CASSRMRTSYNEQFF. The CDR3 DNA sequence: TGCGCCAGCAGCCGAATGAGGACTAGCTACAATGAGCAGTTCTTC.

The chain recombines TRBV5-1 with TRBJ2-3; the match to TRBD2 covers 12 bases. The CDR3 consists of 16 residues. V dropped 3 bases and J dropped 5; count of bases not matched to a gene: 7. Germline CDR1 is SGHRS and CDR2 is YFSETQ. CDR3 nucleotide sequence: TGCGCCAGCAGCTCAAGACTAGCGGGAGAGGGAGATACGCAGTATTTT. Translated, it gives CASSSRLAGEGDTQYF.

The V call is TRBV30, the J call TRBJ1-3, with 7 bases identical to TRBD1. CDR3 length: 16 amino acids. Germline V CDR1 and CDR2: GTSNPN, SVGIG (reference sequence). The junction had 5 bases not matched to a gene; V was cut back by 0 bases and J by 0 bases. The CDR3 bases are TGTGCCTGGAGTGTAGGCTGGGACAGCTCTGGAAACACCATATATTTT. Its translation is CAWSVGWDSSGNTIYF.

The V gene is TRBV5-4, the J gene TRBJ2-2; D is perhaps TRBD2 (6 bases). In germline, CDR1 is SGHNT, CDR2 YYREEE (reference sequence). The CDR3 spans 14 residues. V lost 3 bases, J lost 1 base, and 7 bases lay in between. This CDR3 reads CASSYSGNTGELFF. The CDR3 nucleotides are TGTGCCAGCAGCTATAGCGGGAACACCGGGGAGCTGTTTTTT.

In nucleotides, the CDR3 is TGTGCCAGCAGTCTCTGGGGACAGGGGGGCGAGCAGTACTTC. Translation gives CASSLWGQGGEQYF. V is TRBV28 and J is TRBJ2-7; 11 bases map to TRBD1. The ends lost 5 bases at V and 6 bases at J; junction bases unmatched: 6. Looked up from germline, CDR1 is MDHEN and CDR2 is SYDVKM. This CDR3 is 14 amino acids long.

In its sample, this clone was seen a few times. This chain uses TRBV29-1 with TRBJ1-1; D perhaps matches TRBD1 (5 bases). This CDR3 is 12 amino acids long. V shed 4 bases and J shed 6 bases, with 12 bases lying between them. In germline, CDR1 is SQVTM, CDR2 ANQGSEA. CDR3 sequence: CSVGQIVPEAFF. Written as DNA, the CDR3 is TGCAGCGTTGGACAGATAGTACCTGAAGCTTTCTTT.

J is TRBJ2-7 and V is TRBV29-1; 12 bases are a match to TRBD1. In germline, CDR1 is SQVTM, CDR2 ANQGSEA. V was pared by 7 bases and J by 5 bases, with 6 bases of the junction left unmatched. This CDR3 comprises 13 residues. The CDR3 is CSAEGTGGHEQYF. DNA for the CDR3: TGCAGCGCCGAGGGGACAGGGGGCCACGAGCAGTACTTC.

J is TRBJ2-7 and V is TRBV19, with 16 bases fitting TRBD2. With 5 bases clipped from V and 4 bases from J, the junction kept 14 bases outside the gene matches. Germline V gene lookup returns CDR1 LNHDA and CDR2 SQIVND (reference sequence). There are 19 residues in the CDR3. The CDR3 reads CASSRSAGLAGGPQYEQYF. CDR3 sequence (DNA): TGTGCCAGTAGTCGGAGCGCGGGACTAGCGGGAGGGCCCCAGTACGAGCAGTACTTC. Using reference TRBV19 and TRBJ2-7 for the parts outside the CDR3, the full variable domain is DGGITQSPKYLFRKEGQNVTLSCEQNLNHDAMYWYRQDPGQGLRLIYYSQIVNDFQKGDIAEGYSVSREKKESFPLTVTSAQKNPTAFYLCASSRSAGLAGGPQYEQYFGPGTRLTVT.

V gene TRBV5-1 combines with J gene TRBJ2-3; a weak D match, TRBD2 (5 bases). The CDR3 length is 15 residues. V lost 4 bases and J lost 5, with 17 bases in between. CDR1 is SGHRS, CDR2 YFSETQ, per germline. The CDR3 DNA is TGCGCCAGCAGCCCTTCGACTATCCCCGGAGATACGCAGTATTTT. Its protein product is CASSPSTIPGDTQYF.

V is TRBV7-9 and J is TRBJ2-1, with D possibly being TRBD1 (5 bases). The CDR3 is made up of 15 amino acids. Germline-derived CDR1 and CDR2 are SEHNR and FQNEAQ (reference sequence). V lost 7 bases and J lost 5, with 18 bases in between. The chain's CDR3 is CASIRGARRHNEQFF. The CDR3, as DNA: TGTGCCAGCATTCGTGGGGCTCGTCGGCACAATGAGCAGTTCTTC.

J is TRBJ2-3 and V is TRBV6-5; tentatively, D is TRBD2 (5 bases). The CDR3 totals 14 residues. V was trimmed by 7 bases and J by 2 bases, leaving 13 bases between them. Germline lookup yields CDR1 MNHEY and CDR2 SVGAGI. CDR3 region: CASKRDPTTDTQYF. As DNA, the CDR3 is TGTGCCAGCAAACGGGATCCCACCACAGATACGCAGTATTTT.

The chain carries TRBV30 and TRBJ2-4; 8 bases map to TRBD2. This CDR3 comprises 14 residues. Germline CDR1 GTSNPN, CDR2 SVGIG (reference sequence). The trim removed 0 bases at V and 6 bases at J, leaving 4 bases unmatched. CDR3 loop: CAWSVGLAGNIQYF. CDR3 sequence (DNA): TGTGCCTGGAGTGTCGGACTAGCAGGAAACATTCAGTACTTC.

The V and J genes are TRBV7-7 and TRBJ2-2, with a weak D call TRBD2 (6 bases). The CDR3 extends over 16 amino acids. The germline CDR1 and CDR2 sequences are SSHAT and FNYEAQ (reference sequence). V lost 5 bases, J lost 6 bases, and 19 bases lay in between. The CDR3 here is CASSDGVGGMAGELFF. In DNA form, the CDR3 reads TGTGCCAGCAGCGATGGGGTAGGAGGGATGGCCGGGGAGCTGTTTTTT.